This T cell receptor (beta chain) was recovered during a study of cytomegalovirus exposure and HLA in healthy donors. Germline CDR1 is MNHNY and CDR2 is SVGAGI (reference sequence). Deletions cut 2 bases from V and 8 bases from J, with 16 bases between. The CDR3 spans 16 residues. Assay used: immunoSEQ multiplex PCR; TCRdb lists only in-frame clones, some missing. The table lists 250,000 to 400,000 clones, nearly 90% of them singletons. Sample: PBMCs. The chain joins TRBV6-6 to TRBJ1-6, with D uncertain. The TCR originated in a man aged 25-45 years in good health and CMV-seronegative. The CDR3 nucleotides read TGTGCCAGCAGTTACGTAGCCACCCATAAGTATTCACCCCTCCACTTT. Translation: CASSYVATHKYSPLHF.